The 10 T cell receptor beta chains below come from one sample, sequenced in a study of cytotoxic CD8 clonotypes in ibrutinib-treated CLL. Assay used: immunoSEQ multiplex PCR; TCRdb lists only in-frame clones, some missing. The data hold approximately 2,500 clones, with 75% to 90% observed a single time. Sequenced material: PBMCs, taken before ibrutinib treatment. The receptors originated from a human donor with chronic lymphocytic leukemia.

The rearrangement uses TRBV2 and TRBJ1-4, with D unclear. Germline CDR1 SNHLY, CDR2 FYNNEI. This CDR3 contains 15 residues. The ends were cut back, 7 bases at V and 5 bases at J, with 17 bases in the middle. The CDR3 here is CASNGVGSQNEKLFF. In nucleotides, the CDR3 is TGTGCCAGCAACGGGGTTGGAAGTCAGAATGAAAAACTGTTTTTT.

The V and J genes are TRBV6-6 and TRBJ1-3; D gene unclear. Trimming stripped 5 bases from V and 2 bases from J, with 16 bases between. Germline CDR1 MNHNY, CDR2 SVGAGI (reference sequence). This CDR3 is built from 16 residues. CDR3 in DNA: TGTGCCAGCAGTCTCGTTGGCGCTCTGCCTGGAAACACCATATATTTT. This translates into CASSLVGALPGNTIYF.

The CDR3 sequence: CASSLGAAARGYTF. The DNA for the CDR3 is TGCGCCAGCAGCTTGGGGGCAGCCGCACGTGGCTACACCTTC. V gene TRBV5-1 combines with J gene TRBJ1-2; unclear D gene. The CDR3 covers 14 residues. V lost 0 bases and J lost 7, with 13 bases in between. CDR1 is SGHRS, CDR2 YFSETQ, per germline.

This chain's CDR3 is CASSLGANTGELFF. The CDR3 DNA follows: TGTGCCAGCAGCTTAGGAGCGAACACCGGGGAGCTGTTTTTT. The chain couples TRBV11-2 to TRBJ2-2; no clear D gene. Deletions cut 1 base from V and 0 bases from J, with 3 bases between. The CDR3 extends over 14 amino acids. Per the germline V gene, CDR1 is SGHAT and CDR2 is FQNNGV.

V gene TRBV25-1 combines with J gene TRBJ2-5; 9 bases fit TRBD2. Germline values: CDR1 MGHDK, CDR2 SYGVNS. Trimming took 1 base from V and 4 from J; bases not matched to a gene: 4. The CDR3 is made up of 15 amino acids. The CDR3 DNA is TGTGCCAGCAGTGAATCAGCGGGGGGCCTAGAGACCCAGTACTTC. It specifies CASSESAGGLETQYF.

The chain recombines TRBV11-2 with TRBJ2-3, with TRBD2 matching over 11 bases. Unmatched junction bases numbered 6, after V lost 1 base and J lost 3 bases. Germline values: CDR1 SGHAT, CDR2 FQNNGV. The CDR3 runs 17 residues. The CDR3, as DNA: TGTGCCAGCAGCTTAGTGGCTAGCGGGGGGCAAACAGATACGCAGTATTTT. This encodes CASSLVASGGQTDTQYF.

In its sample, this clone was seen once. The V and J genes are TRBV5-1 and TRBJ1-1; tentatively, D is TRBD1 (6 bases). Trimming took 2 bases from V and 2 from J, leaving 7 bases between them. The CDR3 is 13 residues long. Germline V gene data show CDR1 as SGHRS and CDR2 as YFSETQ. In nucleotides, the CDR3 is TGCGCCAGCAGCTTACAGGGAAACACTGAAGCTTTCTTT. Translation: CASSLQGNTEAFF.

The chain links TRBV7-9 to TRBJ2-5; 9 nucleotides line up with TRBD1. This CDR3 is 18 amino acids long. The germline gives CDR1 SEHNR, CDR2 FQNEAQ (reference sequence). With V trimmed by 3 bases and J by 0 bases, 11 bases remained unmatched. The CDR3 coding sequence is TGTGCCAGCAGCTTCGACCCCAAAGGACAGGGGAACCAAGAGACCCAGTACTTC. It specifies CASSFDPKGQGNQETQYF.

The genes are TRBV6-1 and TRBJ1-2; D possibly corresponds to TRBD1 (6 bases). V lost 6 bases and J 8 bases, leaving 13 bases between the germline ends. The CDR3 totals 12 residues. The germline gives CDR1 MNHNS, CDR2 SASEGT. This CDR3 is CASSWGAQGYTF. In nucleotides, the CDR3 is TGTGCCAGCAGCTGGGGGGCTCAGGGCTACACCTTC.

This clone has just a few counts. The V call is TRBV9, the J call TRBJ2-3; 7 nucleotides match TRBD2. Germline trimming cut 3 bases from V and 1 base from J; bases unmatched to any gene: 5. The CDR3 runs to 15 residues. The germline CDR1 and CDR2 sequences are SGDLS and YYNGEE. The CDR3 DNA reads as TGTGCCAGCAGCGCGGGGACTATCCGCACAGATACGCAGTATTTT. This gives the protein CASSAGTIRTDTQYF.